Below, 14 T cell receptor beta chains from the same sample are listed, as sequenced in a study of OX40 agonist ivuxolimab in advanced cancers. Produced via immunoSEQ multiplex PCR; TCRdb's table is partial and in-frame only. This table has about 82,000 clones, approximately 86% appearing once. Sequenced material: CD4+ or CD8+ T cells sorted from blood, taken in a trial of the OX40 agonist ivuxolimab. These receptors originate from an adult with an advanced solid tumor such as melanoma, head and neck, liver or kidney cancer.

V gene TRBV7-9 combines with J gene TRBJ2-6; D may be TRBD1 (6 bases). The V gene lost 1 base and the J gene lost 0 bases, with 13 bases spanning the gap. CDR1 is SEHNR and CDR2 is FQNEAQ in the germline V gene (reference sequence). The CDR3 contains 18 residues. The chain's CDR3 is CASSLGSLRGSGANVLTF. Written as DNA, the CDR3 is TGTGCCAGCAGCTTAGGGTCTCTCAGGGGCTCTGGGGCCAACGTCCTGACTTTC.

This clone was recorded a few times. The V and J genes are TRBV30 and TRBJ2-1; TRBD2 aligns across 12 bases. The CDR3 length is 16 residues. Germline lookup yields CDR1 GTSNPN and CDR2 SVGIG (reference sequence). The J segment lost 0 bases and the V segment lost 7 bases, leaving 7 bases of the junction unmatched. The CDR3 DNA reads as TGTGCCTACCGGACTAGCGGGATGAGCTCCTACAATGAGCAGTTCTTC. Protein sequence: CAYRTSGMSSYNEQFF.

The rearrangement uses TRBV10-3 and TRBJ1-2, with D tentatively TRBD1 (5 bases). The V end lost 11 bases, the J end lost 0 bases, and 13 bases lay between the germline ends. Germline CDR1 is ENHRY and CDR2 is SYGVKD. The CDR3 is made up of 13 amino acids. CDR3: CASRTTSNYGYTF. CDR3 DNA: TGTGCCTCCCGGACAACTTCTAACTATGGCTACACCTTC.

This clone was seen a handful of times. This sequence joins TRBV18 and TRBJ1-1; unclear D gene. The length of the CDR3 is 13 residues. Germline V gene lookup returns CDR1 KGHSH and CDR2 LQKENI. V was cut by 4 bases and J by 1 base, with 7 bases left in between. CDR3 in amino acids: CASSLGWNTEAFF. CDR3 in DNA: TGTGCCAGCTCACTGGGGTGGAACACTGAAGCTTTCTTT. The whole variable domain, remainder taken from reference TRBV18 and TRBJ1-1, is NAGVMQNPRHLVRRRGQEARLRCSPMKGHSHVYWYRQLPEEGLKFMVYLQKENIIDESGMPKERFSAEFPKEGPSILRIQQVVRGDSAAYFCASSLGWNTEAFFGQGTRLTVV.

The chain combines TRBV10-3 with TRBJ1-1; 10 bases are a match to TRBD1. This CDR3 has 17 amino acids. Germline values: CDR1 ENHRY, CDR2 SYGVKD. V shed 4 bases, J shed 5 bases, and the junction held 13 bases outside the gene matches. CDR3: CAISGTGGARVRTEAFF. Here the CDR3 DNA reads TGTGCCATCAGTGGGACAGGGGGGGCAAGAGTGAGAACTGAAGCTTTCTTT.

The chain recombines TRBV11-2 with TRBJ2-3; 15 bases are a match to TRBD2. The CDR3 has 16 residues. CDR1 is SGHAT, CDR2 FQNNGV, per germline. The ends lost 5 bases at V and 4 bases at J; junction bases unmatched: 4. The CDR3 region is CASSVGLAGGADTQYF. The CDR3 bases are TGTGCCAGCAGCGTAGGACTAGCGGGAGGGGCAGATACGCAGTATTTT.

The chain joins TRBV5-4 to TRBJ1-1, with unresolved D. V gave up 4 bases and J gave up 0 bases, with 10 bases separating them. The CDR3 spans 14 residues. Germline assignment: CDR1 SGHNT and CDR2 YYREEE (reference sequence). The CDR3 sequence is CASSAFPLNTEAFF. The DNA for the CDR3 is TGTGCCAGCAGCGCTTTCCCACTGAACACTGAAGCTTTCTTT.

The chain combines TRBV29-1 with TRBJ1-5, with 9 nucleotides matching TRBD1. CDR1 and CDR2 (germline): SQVTM, ANQGSEA. CDR3 length equals 14 residues. J gave up 0 bases and V 6 bases, and 3 bases lay outside the gene matches. The CDR3, as DNA: TGCAGCGTCGGACAGGGGAATAGCAATCAGCCCCAGCATTTT. Protein: CSVGQGNSNQPQHF.

This chain uses TRBV18 with TRBJ1-2; TRBD1 is a possible D gene (5 bases). CDR1 and CDR2 from the germline V gene are KGHSH and LQKENI. The CDR3 sequence is 14 residues long. V lost 5 bases and J lost 2, with 12 bases in between. CDR3: CASSVGRVNYGYTF. In nucleotides, the CDR3 is TGTGCCAGCTCAGTGGGCAGGGTGAACTATGGCTACACCTTC.

The chain carries TRBV6-5 and TRBJ2-7; 7 nucleotides agree with TRBD2. The CDR3 sequence is 16 residues long. The germline V gene encodes CDR1 MNHEY and CDR2 SVGAGI. The ends lost 0 bases at V and 2 bases at J; junction bases unmatched: 7. The CDR3 here is CASSYSYSSGAYEQYF. The CDR3 region has the DNA TGTGCCAGCAGTTACTCTTATTCCAGCGGGGCCTACGAGCAGTACTTC.

The chain recombines TRBV4-1 with TRBJ1-5; D may be TRBD1 (6 bases). Germline CDR1 is MGHRA and CDR2 is YSYEKL. CDR3 size: 18 residues. Trimming cost V 0 bases and J 9 bases, with 24 bases left between them. The CDR3 sequence: CASSQDPLGGSTILPQHF. CDR3 nucleotide sequence: TGCGCCAGCAGCCAAGATCCCCTGGGGGGCAGCACAATTTTGCCCCAGCATTTT.

This chain links TRBV7-9 with TRBJ1-1; the D gene is possibly TRBD1 (6 bases). The CDR3 loop spans 14 amino acids. V dropped 0 bases and J dropped 5 bases, with 10 bases sitting between them. In germline, CDR1 is SEHNR, CDR2 FQNEAQ (reference sequence). The chain's CDR3 is CASSLAQGGTEAFF. DNA for the CDR3: TGTGCCAGCAGCTTAGCACAGGGAGGTACTGAAGCTTTCTTT.

This chain joins TRBV18 and TRBJ2-2, with D perhaps matching TRBD2 (5 bases). V lost 6 bases to trimming and J lost 0 bases, with 11 bases between them. The length of the CDR3 is 15 residues. The V gene's germline CDR1 is KGHSH and CDR2 LQKENI. As DNA, the CDR3 is TGTGCCAGCTCCTGGCGGGCCACGAACACCGGGGAGCTGTTTTTT. Its translation is CASSWRATNTGELFF.

The chain is built from TRBV9 and TRBJ2-3, with D tentatively TRBD1 (6 bases). Germline assignment: CDR1 SGDLS and CDR2 YYNGEE. Trimming left V 5 bases short and J 5 bases short, with 18 bases between. The CDR3 runs 15 residues. CDR3: CASSLEWQGLDTQYF. The DNA of the CDR3 is TGTGCCAGCAGTCTAGAGTGGCAGGGGTTAGATACGCAGTATTTT.